This T cell receptor beta chain was profiled in a study of tumor-infiltrating lymphocytes in primary liver carcinoma. On the study more broadly: Patients, male and female, were 30 to 69 years old. The number of productive TCRbeta reads per sample ranged from roughly 3.65 to 7.13 million and was similar across tissue types.

For blood RNA, unsorted whole blood served as the source, and germline DNA was extracted too. CDR1 and CDR2 from the germline V gene are SQVTM and ANQGSEA. The CDR3 extends over 14 amino acids. On this clonotype: This may come from a read error, since a much larger clone is one base off.

From around 500 ng total RNA, TCR beta cDNA was generated with a primer in the constant region. The TCR beta library was amplified through three nested multiplex PCR rounds in a modified ARM-PCR procedure. The two initial PCR rounds, ten to eleven cycles each, used TRBV1-TRBV30 forward and C-beta reverse primers. TCRdb reprocessed the multiplex PCR reads via MiXCR and lists one record per CDR3 protein. The data show some 180,000 distinct CDR3 sequences, approximately 60% seen once. Sequences were obtained from peripheral blood. This TCR came from a man aged 35 to 55 with primary liver carcinoma and hepatitis B virus infection. The genes are TRBV29-1 and TRBJ2-2; D possibly corresponds to TRBD1 (6 bases). This chain's CDR3 is CNVGVDSNTGELFF. CDR3 in DNA: TGCAACGTTGGGGTGGACAGTAACACCGGGGAGCTGTTTTTT.